Listed here are 5 T cell receptor beta chains from one sample, sequenced in a study of shared T cell receptors in the human thymus. Data came from immunoSEQ multiplex PCR; TCRdb stores just in-frame clones and leaves some out. This table has approximately 660,000 clones, around nine tenths appearing once. This sample also appeared in a second study, on human thymus T cells.

The sequencing sample was made of thymocytes. Receptors were obtained from a boy under two years old with a congenital heart defect.

V gene TRBV27 combines with J gene TRBJ2-1; TRBD2 aligns across 13 bases. CDR1 is MNHEY, CDR2 SMNVEV, per germline (reference sequence). V was pared by 8 bases and J by 3 bases, with 4 bases of the junction left unmatched. This CDR3 contains 15 residues. The CDR3 is CASGGLAGDYNEQFF. Written as DNA, the CDR3 is TGTGCCAGCGGTGGACTAGCGGGAGACTACAATGAGCAGTTCTTC.

The chain joins TRBV9 to TRBJ2-1, with TRBD2 matching over 8 bases. Trimming at V came to 0 bases and at J to 5 bases, leaving 7 bases not matched to a gene. The germline V gene has CDR1 SGDLS and CDR2 YYNGEE. CDR3 size: 16 residues. The CDR3 protein is CASSVAREGQNNEQFF. The CDR3 DNA sequence: TGTGCCAGCAGCGTAGCTCGGGAGGGCCAAAACAATGAGCAGTTCTTC. The full variable domain, its missing parts supplied by reference TRBV9 and TRBJ2-1, is DSGVTQTPKHLITATGQRVTLRCSPRSGDLSVYWYQQSLDQGLQFLIQYYNGEERAKGNILERFSAQQFPDLHSELNLSSLELGDSALYFCASSVAREGQNNEQFFGPGTRLTVL.

The V call is TRBV18, the J call TRBJ2-7; a weak D match, TRBD2 (6 bases). The V gene's germline CDR1 is KGHSH and CDR2 LQKENI. The ends were cut back, 5 bases at V and 0 bases at J, with 11 bases in the middle. The CDR3 is 14 residues long. CDR3 sequence (DNA): TGTGCCAGCTCAGGGAGGACGGACTCCTACGAGCAGTACTTC. It is translated as CASSGRTDSYEQYF. The entire variable domain, with the rest obtained from reference TRBV18 and TRBJ2-7, is as follows: NAGVMQNPRHLVRRRGQEARLRCSPMKGHSHVYWYRQLPEEGLKFMVYLQKENIIDESGMPKERFSAEFPKEGPSILRIQQVVRGDSAAYFCASSGRTDSYEQYFGPGTRLTVT.

The rearrangement links TRBV27 to TRBJ1-2, with 10 bases fitting TRBD1. The CDR3 contains 15 residues. Germline trimming cut 5 bases from V and 7 bases from J; bases unmatched to any gene: 10. Germline CDR1 is MNHEY and CDR2 is SMNVEV (reference sequence). The CDR3 DNA reads TGTGCCAGCAGTCAAGGGACAGGGGACGTAATTGGCTACACCTTC. Encoded protein: CASSQGTGDVIGYTF.

The chain is built from TRBV2 and TRBJ1-5; D ambiguous. V lost 6 bases and J 4 bases, leaving 22 bases between the germline ends. CDR3 length equals 17 residues. The V gene's germline CDR1 is SNHLY and CDR2 FYNNEI. The CDR3 bases are TGTGCCAGCAGCCACGCCCCGAAAAGGAGGGATAATCAGCCCCAGCATTTT. Protein product: CASSHAPKRRDNQPQHF.